This record covers a single T cell receptor beta chain. This specimen comes from a study of molecular identifiers for immune sequencing clone quantification. Across the whole study: In replicates, RNA from roughly 18,000 or 92,000 naive CD8 cells was split five ways, four sequenced.

Sorting recovered naive CD8 T cells on a CD8+CD4-CCR7+CD45RA+ profile. There are 16 residues in the CDR3. Germline lookup yields CDR1 MNHEY and CDR2 SVGAGI. With V trimmed by 5 bases and J by 1 base, 5 bases remained unmatched. Preparation methods for the bulk TCR libraries were those previously described, with listed TCR primers. TCRdb processed the PCR reads anew with MiXCR; each CDR3 protein has one entry. The sample lists around 480,000 distinct CDR3 sequences, about 22% occurring once. The chain combines TRBV6-5 with TRBJ2-3; 11 nucleotides agree with TRBD2. The material sequenced was naive CD8+ T cells from blood, with Jurkat cell RNA spiked in. Described subset: FACS-sorted CD8+CD4-CCR7+CD45RA+ naive T cells. The TCR sequence derives from a human donor in good health. Some libraries in this study had Jurkat cell RNA spiked in. CDR3 nucleotide sequence: TGTGCCAGCAGTAAACCGACTAGCGGGGGCACAGATACGCAGTATTTT. This gives the protein CASSKPTSGGTDTQYF.